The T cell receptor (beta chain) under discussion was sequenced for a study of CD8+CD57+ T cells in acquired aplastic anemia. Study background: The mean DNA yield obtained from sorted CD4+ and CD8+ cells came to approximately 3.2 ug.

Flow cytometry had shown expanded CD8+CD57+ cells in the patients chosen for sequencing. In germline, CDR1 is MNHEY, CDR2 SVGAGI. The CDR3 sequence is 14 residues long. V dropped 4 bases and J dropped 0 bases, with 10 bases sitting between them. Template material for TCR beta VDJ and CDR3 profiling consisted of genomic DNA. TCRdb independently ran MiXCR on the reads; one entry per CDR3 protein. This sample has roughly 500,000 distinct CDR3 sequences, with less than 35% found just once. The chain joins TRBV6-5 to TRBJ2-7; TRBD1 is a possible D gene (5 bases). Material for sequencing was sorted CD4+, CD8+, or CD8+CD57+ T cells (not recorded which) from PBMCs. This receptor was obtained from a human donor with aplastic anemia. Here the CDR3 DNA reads TGTGCCAGCAGTTCAGGGCTCGGCTCCTACGAGCAGTACTTC. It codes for CASSSGLGSYEQYF.